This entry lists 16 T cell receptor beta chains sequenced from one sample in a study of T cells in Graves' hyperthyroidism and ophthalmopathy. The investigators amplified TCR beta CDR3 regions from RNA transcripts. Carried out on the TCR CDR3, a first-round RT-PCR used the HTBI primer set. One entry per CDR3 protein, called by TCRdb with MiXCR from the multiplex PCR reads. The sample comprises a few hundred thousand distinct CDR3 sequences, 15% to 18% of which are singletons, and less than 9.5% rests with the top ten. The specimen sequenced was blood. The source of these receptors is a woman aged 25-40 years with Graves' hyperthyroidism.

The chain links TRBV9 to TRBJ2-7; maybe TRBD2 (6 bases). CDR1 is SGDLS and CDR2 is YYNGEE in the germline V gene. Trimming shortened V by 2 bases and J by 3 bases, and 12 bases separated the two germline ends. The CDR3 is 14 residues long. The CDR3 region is CASSVGGAGYEQYF. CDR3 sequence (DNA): TGTGCCAGCAGCGTTGGAGGGGCGGGCTACGAGCAGTACTTC.

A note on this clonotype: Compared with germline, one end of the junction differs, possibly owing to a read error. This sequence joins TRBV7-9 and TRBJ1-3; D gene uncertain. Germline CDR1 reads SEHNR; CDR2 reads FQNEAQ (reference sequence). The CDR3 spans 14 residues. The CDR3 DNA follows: TGTGCCAGCAGCTTAGAAGACACTGGAAGCACCATATATTTT. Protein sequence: CASSLEDTGSTIYF.

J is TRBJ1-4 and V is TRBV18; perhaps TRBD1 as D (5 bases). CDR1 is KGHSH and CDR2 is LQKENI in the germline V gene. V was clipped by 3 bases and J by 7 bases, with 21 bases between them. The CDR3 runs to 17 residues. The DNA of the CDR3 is TGTGCCAGCTCACCGGGGCAGGGACTACATCCTGGTGAAAAACTGTTTTTT. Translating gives CASSPGQGLHPGEKLFF.

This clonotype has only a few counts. The CDR3 here is CASTPETPTVYEQYF. CDR3 nucleotide sequence: TGCGCCAGCACCCCAGAAACCCCAACAGTCTACGAGCAGTACTTC. The chain couples TRBV4-1 to TRBJ2-7, with D unresolved. Trimming left V 7 bases short and J 3 bases short, with 19 bases between. The CDR3 spans 15 residues. CDR1 and CDR2 from the germline V gene are MGHRA and YSYEKL.

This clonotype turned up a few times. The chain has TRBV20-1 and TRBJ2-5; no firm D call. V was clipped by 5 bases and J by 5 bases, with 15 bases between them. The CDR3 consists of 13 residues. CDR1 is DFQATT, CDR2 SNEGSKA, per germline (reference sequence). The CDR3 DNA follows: TGCAGTGCTCAACCGGTACAGTTCGAGACCCAGTACTTC. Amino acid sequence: CSAQPVQFETQYF.

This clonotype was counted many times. CDR3 in amino acids: CASSAPDGNQPQHF. In DNA, the CDR3 is TGTGCCAGCAGTGCCCCTGACGGTAATCAGCCCCAGCATTTT. This chain uses TRBV2 with TRBJ1-5; no clear D gene. CDR1 and CDR2 (germline): SNHLY, FYNNEI. This CDR3 contains 14 residues. V lost 4 bases and J lost 4, with 11 bases in between.

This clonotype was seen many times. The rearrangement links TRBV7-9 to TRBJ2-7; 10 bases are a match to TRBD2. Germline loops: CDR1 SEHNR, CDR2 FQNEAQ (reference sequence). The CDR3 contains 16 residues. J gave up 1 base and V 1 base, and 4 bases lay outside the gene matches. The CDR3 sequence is CASSLVGLAESYEQYF. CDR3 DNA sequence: TGTGCCAGCAGCTTAGTCGGACTAGCGGAGTCCTACGAGCAGTACTTC.

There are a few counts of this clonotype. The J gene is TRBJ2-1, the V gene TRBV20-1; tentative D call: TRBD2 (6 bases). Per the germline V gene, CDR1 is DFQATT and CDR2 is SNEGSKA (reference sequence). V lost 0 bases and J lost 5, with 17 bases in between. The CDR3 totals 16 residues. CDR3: CSARERREIWHNEQFF. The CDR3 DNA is TGCAGTGCTAGAGAACGGAGGGAGATATGGCACAATGAGCAGTTCTTC.

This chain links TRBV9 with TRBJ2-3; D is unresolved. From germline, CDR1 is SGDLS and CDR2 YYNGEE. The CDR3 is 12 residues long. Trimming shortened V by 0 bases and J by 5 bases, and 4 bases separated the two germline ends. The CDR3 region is CASSVELDTQYF. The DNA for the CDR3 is TGTGCCAGCAGCGTAGAGTTAGATACGCAGTATTTT.

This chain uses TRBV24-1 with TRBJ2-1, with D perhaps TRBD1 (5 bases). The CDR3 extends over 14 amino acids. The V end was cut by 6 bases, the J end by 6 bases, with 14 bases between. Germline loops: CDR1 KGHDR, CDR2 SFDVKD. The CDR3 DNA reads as TGTGCCACCAGTAGGGGCCCCGCTCCCAATGAGCAGTTCTTC. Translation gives CATSRGPAPNEQFF.

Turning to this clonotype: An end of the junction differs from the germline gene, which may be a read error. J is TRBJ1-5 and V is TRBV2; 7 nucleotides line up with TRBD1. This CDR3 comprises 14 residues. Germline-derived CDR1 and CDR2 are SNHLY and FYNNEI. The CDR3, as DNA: TGTGCCAGCAGCGACAGGGTTAGCGATCAGCCCCAGCATTTT. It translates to CASSDRVSDQPQHF.

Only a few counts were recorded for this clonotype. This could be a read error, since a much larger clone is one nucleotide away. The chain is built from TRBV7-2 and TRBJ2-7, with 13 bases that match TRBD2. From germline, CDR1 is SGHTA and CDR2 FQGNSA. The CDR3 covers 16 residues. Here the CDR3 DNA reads TGTGCCAGCAGCTTAGCTGGGACTAGCGGGACCTACGAGCAGCACTTC. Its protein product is CASSLAGTSGTYEQHF.

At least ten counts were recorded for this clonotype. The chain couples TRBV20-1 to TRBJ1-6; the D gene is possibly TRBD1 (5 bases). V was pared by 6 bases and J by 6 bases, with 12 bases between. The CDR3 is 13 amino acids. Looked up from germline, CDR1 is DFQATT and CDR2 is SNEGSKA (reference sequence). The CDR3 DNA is TGCAGTGCCAAGGGACTGATTAATTCACCCCTCCACTTT. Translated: CSAKGLINSPLHF.

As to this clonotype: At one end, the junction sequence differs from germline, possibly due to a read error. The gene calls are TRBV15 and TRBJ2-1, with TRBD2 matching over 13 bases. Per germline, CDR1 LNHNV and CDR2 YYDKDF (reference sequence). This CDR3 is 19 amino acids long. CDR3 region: CAASRPTPGTSGTYNEQFF. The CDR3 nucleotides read TGTGCCGCCAGCAGACCTACGCCCGGGACTAGCGGGACCTACAATGAGCAGTTCTTC.

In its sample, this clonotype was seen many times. CDR3: CSASYGGLETQYF. CDR3 DNA: TGCAGTGCTAGTTATGGGGGCCTGGAGACCCAGTACTTC. The chain uses TRBV20-1 and TRBJ2-5; a possible D gene is TRBD1 (6 bases). Germline CDR1 DFQATT, CDR2 SNEGSKA (reference sequence). Trimming shortened V by 3 bases and J by 5 bases, and 13 bases separated the two germline ends. The CDR3 extends over 13 amino acids.

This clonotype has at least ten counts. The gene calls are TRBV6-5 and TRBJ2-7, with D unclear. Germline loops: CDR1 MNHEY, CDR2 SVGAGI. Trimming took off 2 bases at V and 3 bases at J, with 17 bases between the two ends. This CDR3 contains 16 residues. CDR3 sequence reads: CASSYRPGNVGYEQYF. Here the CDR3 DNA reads TGTGCCAGCAGTTACCGTCCAGGAAACGTAGGCTACGAGCAGTACTTC.